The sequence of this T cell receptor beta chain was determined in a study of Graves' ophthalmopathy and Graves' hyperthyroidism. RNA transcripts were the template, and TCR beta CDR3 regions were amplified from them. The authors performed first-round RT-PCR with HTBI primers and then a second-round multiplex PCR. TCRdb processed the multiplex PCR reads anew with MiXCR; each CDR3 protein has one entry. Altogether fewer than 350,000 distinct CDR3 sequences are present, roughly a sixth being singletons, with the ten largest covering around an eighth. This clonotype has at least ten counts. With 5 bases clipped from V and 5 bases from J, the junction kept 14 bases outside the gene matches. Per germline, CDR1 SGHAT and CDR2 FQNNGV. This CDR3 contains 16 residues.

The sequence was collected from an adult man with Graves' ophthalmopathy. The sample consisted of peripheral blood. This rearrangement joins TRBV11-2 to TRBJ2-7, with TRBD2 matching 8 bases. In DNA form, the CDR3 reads TGTGCCAGCAGCCCCTACAGCTCGGGAGGGTCCGACGAGCAGTACTTC. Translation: CASSPYSSGGSDEQYF.